The 30 T cell receptor beta chains below come from one sample, sequenced in a study of cytomegalovirus exposure and HLA in healthy donors. The method was immunoSEQ multiplex PCR; TCRdb's version includes in-frame clones alone and lacks a portion of them. The repertoire holds tens of thousands of clones, approximately 90% seen once, with roughly 3.8% in the top ten. The source material was PBMCs. The receptors here all came from a woman between 18 and 29 years old in good health and CMV-seropositive.

The V call is TRBV6-5, the J call TRBJ1-2, with a possible D match to TRBD1 (6 bases). CDR1 and CDR2 from the germline V gene are MNHEY and SVGAGI. CDR3 length: 15 residues. Trimming pared 2 bases from V and 3 bases from J, leaving 13 bases between. The CDR3 DNA follows: TGTGCCAGCAGTTACAAGTCTGGGGGCGACTATGGCTACACCTTC. This translates into CASSYKSGGDYGYTF.

The chain is built from TRBV27 and TRBJ2-7, with 9 bases lining up with TRBD2. The CDR3 totals 15 residues. V shed 3 bases and J 1 base; nucleotides not matched to a gene: 4. In germline, CDR1 is MNHEY, CDR2 SMNVEV (reference sequence). CDR3 nucleotide sequence: TGTGCCAGCAGTTTCTGGGCGGGAGGGTCCTACGAGCAGTACTTC. Residues: CASSFWAGGSYEQYF.

The table lists this clone with a count of one. In DNA, the CDR3 is TGTGCCAGTCGGGACAGGGGTTCCTACGAGCAGTACTTC. Protein: CASRDRGSYEQYF. The chain employs TRBV6-1 and TRBJ2-7, with 10 bases aligning to TRBD1. Losses at the gene ends were 9 bases for V and 1 base for J; bases not matched to a gene: 3. The CDR3 spans 13 residues. CDR1 is MNHNS and CDR2 is SASEGT in the germline V gene.

The rearrangement joins TRBV19 to TRBJ1-1; TRBD1 matches at 7 bases. Germline CDR1 and CDR2: LNHDA and SQIVND (reference sequence). V lost 3 bases, J lost 4 bases, and 11 bases stayed unmatched. CDR3 length: 16 residues. The CDR3 sequence: CASSIPGGMRVTEAFF. The CDR3 DNA reads TGTGCCAGTAGTATCCCAGGGGGTATGCGAGTCACTGAAGCTTTCTTT.

This chain uses TRBV7-2 with TRBJ2-5; 11 bases match TRBD2. This CDR3 spans 17 amino acids. The trim removed 1 base at V and 5 bases at J, leaving 9 bases unmatched. Looked up from germline, CDR1 is SGHTA and CDR2 is FQGNSA. DNA for the CDR3: TGTGCCAGCAGCTTAGGGATTAGCGGGGGGGCCTTTGAGACCCAGTACTTC. It specifies CASSLGISGGAFETQYF.

The chain is built from TRBV6-1 and TRBJ2-1; D call uncertain. CDR1 is MNHNS and CDR2 is SASEGT in the germline V gene. Deletions cut 6 bases from V and 9 bases from J, with 12 bases between. The CDR3 is 12 residues long. The CDR3 coding sequence is TGTGCCAGCAGGAGACCAGGTGCTGAGCAGTTCTTC. Translated, it gives CASRRPGAEQFF.

The rearrangement uses TRBV2 and TRBJ2-3, with 7 nucleotides matching TRBD1. CDR1 and CDR2 from the germline V gene are SNHLY and FYNNEI. Germline trimming cut 4 bases from V and 1 base from J; bases unmatched to any gene: 11. The CDR3 contains 17 residues. The CDR3 spells CASSGLGGARGTDTQYF. Here the CDR3 DNA reads TGTGCCAGCAGTGGTCTAGGGGGCGCGAGGGGCACAGATACGCAGTATTTT. Together with reference TRBV2 and TRBJ2-3, the CDR3 gives the full variable domain: EPEVTQTPSHQVTQMGQEVILRCVPISNHLYFYWYRQILGQKVEFLVSFYNNEISEKSEIFDDQFSVERPDGSNFTLKIRSTKLEDSAMYFCASSGLGGARGTDTQYFGPGTRLTVL.

Points on this clone: Mismatch with germline at one junction end may stem from a read error. V gene TRBV10-3 combines with J gene TRBJ1-1; D perhaps matches TRBD1 (6 bases). Germline V lookup: CDR1 ENHRY, CDR2 SYGVKD. This CDR3 has 15 residues. The CDR3 region has the DNA TGTGTCATCAGAGACCGGACAGAGATGAACACTGAAGCTTTCTTT. This gives the protein CVIRDRTEMNTEAFF.

V is TRBV6-4 and J is TRBJ2-5; 12 nucleotides match TRBD2. Germline V gene lookup returns CDR1 MRHNA and CDR2 SNTAGT. Trimming removed 0 bases from V and 4 bases from J; junction bases left unmatched: 12. There are 19 residues in the CDR3. This CDR3 reads CASSDSRRLAGGDGETQYF. The CDR3 region has the DNA TGTGCCAGCAGTGACTCGAGGAGGCTAGCGGGAGGGGATGGAGAGACCCAGTACTTC.

The V call is TRBV7-9, the J call TRBJ2-1; D perhaps matches TRBD2 (5 bases). From germline, CDR1 is SEHNR and CDR2 FQNEAQ (reference sequence). Trimming took off 5 bases at V and 5 bases at J, with 22 bases between the two ends. The CDR3 sequence is 17 residues long. CDR3 bases: TGTGCCAGCAGCCCCCGTGGAATCCGGAGGATCAACAATGAGCAGTTCTTC. Its protein product is CASSPRGIRRINNEQFF.

The V call is TRBV7-6, the J call TRBJ1-1; no clear D gene. Germline-derived CDR1 and CDR2 are SGHVS and FNYEAQ. The CDR3 extends over 13 amino acids. Trimming took off 6 bases at V and 1 base at J, with 9 bases between the two ends. CDR3 DNA sequence: TGTGCCAGCAGAAACGCCGGGAACACTGAAGCTTTCTTT. Translation gives CASRNAGNTEAFF.

The chain employs TRBV5-1 and TRBJ2-2; maybe TRBD2 (6 bases). The CDR3 is 14 amino acids. Germline V gene data show CDR1 as SGHRS and CDR2 as YFSETQ. The ends were cut back, 8 bases at V and 8 bases at J, with 19 bases in the middle. The CDR3 nucleotides read TGCGCCAGTGCGGCCGAGGCGGGGTCTGGGGAGCTGTTTTTT. Its translation: CASAAEAGSGELFF.

The rearrangement joins TRBV27 to TRBJ2-7; 8 bases agree with TRBD2. CDR1 is MNHEY and CDR2 is SMNVEV in the germline V gene (reference sequence). J lost 6 bases, V lost 5 bases, and 15 bases had no gene match. The CDR3 contains 16 residues. The CDR3 DNA is TGTGCCAGCAGTCCTCTCCTGGGAGCGGGAGTTCGCGAGCAGTACTTC. It yields the protein CASSPLLGAGVREQYF.

The V call is TRBV9, the J call TRBJ2-7, with 7 bases matching TRBD1. With V trimmed by 4 bases and J by 3 bases, 4 bases remained unmatched. CDR3 size: 13 residues. Germline V lookup: CDR1 SGDLS, CDR2 YYNGEE. The chain's CDR3 is CASSPRQGYEQYF. The CDR3 DNA sequence: TGTGCCAGCAGCCCTCGACAGGGCTACGAGCAGTACTTC.

This chain uses TRBV6-5 with TRBJ2-7; D perhaps matches TRBD2 (5 bases). V dropped 2 bases and J dropped 2 bases, with 10 bases sitting between them. The CDR3 loop spans 14 amino acids. Per germline, CDR1 MNHEY and CDR2 SVGAGI. This CDR3 reads CASSYTVEAYEQYF. CDR3 nucleotides: TGTGCCAGCAGTTACACGGTGGAGGCCTACGAGCAGTACTTC.

This clone was recorded at least ten times. This chain joins TRBV21-1 and TRBJ1-2; no DNA check was done on the table's D call, TRBD1. TRBV21-1 is described as a pseudogene. This CDR3 is 16 amino acids long. The CDR3 here is CASSNRQGQPGYGYTF. The CDR3 region has the DNA TGTGCCAGCAGCAACCGACAGGGGCAGCCGGGGTATGGCTACACCTTC.

The rearrangement links TRBV19 to TRBJ2-1; a weak D match, TRBD1 (5 bases). Per the germline V gene, CDR1 is LNHDA and CDR2 is SQIVND (reference sequence). The CDR3 totals 14 residues. The germline V and J ends were trimmed by 2 bases and 7 bases, with 12 bases remaining between them. CDR3 in amino acids: CASSILEDKNEQFF. The CDR3 DNA sequence: TGTGCCAGTAGTATATTAGAGGACAAGAATGAGCAGTTCTTC. Full variable domain (outside the CDR3, taken from reference TRBV19 and TRBJ2-1): DGGITQSPKYLFRKEGQNVTLSCEQNLNHDAMYWYRQDPGQGLRLIYYSQIVNDFQKGDIAEGYSVSREKKESFPLTVTSAQKNPTAFYLCASSILEDKNEQFFGPGTRLTVL.

The rearrangement uses TRBV7-6 and TRBJ2-5; D may be TRBD2 (5 bases). V dropped 1 base and J dropped 4 bases, with 10 bases sitting between them. The CDR3 totals 14 residues. Germline CDR1 reads SGHVS; CDR2 reads FNYEAQ. The CDR3 bases are TGTGCCAGCAGCTTAGATGGAGGTCGAGAGACCCAGTACTTC. The encoded protein is CASSLDGGRETQYF. Full variable domain (rest looked up from reference TRBV7-6 and TRBJ2-5): GAGVSQSPRYKVTKRGQDVALRCDPISGHVSLYWYRQALGQGPEFLTYFNYEAQQDKSGLPNDRFSAERPEGSISTLTIQRTEQRDSAMYRCASSLDGGRETQYFGPGTRLLVL.

The chain carries TRBV15 and TRBJ2-1; D is uncertain. V lost 0 bases and J lost 2, with 14 bases in between. This CDR3 has 17 amino acids. Per the germline V gene, CDR1 is LNHNV and CDR2 is YYDKDF (reference sequence). The CDR3 is CATSRDYGGTTYNEQFF. CDR3 in DNA: TGTGCCACCAGCAGAGATTACGGCGGTACGACCTACAATGAGCAGTTCTTC.

The genes are TRBV7-2 and TRBJ1-4; tentatively, D is TRBD1 (6 bases). Germline loops: CDR1 SGHTA, CDR2 FQGNSA. This CDR3 has 15 amino acids. With 8 bases removed from V and 8 bases from J, the gap between germline ends came to 21 bases. CDR3 protein: CASGRTTGSYEKLFF. The CDR3, as DNA: TGTGCCAGCGGCCGAACCACAGGGTCTTACGAAAAACTGTTTTTT.

This chain connects TRBV4-3 to TRBJ1-2; tentative D call: TRBD1 (5 bases). Germline-derived CDR1 and CDR2 are LGHNA and YSLEER. V lost 0 bases, J lost 7 bases, and 15 bases lay in between. The CDR3 sequence is 15 residues long. CDR3: CASSQDPVGGAGYTF. CDR3 coding DNA: TGCGCCAGCAGCCAAGATCCGGTCGGGGGTGCTGGCTACACCTTC.

The rearrangement uses TRBV19 and TRBJ1-5; D not resolved. V was clipped by 4 bases and J by 0 bases, with 10 bases between them. The CDR3 loop spans 15 amino acids. Germline V gene data show CDR1 as LNHDA and CDR2 as SQIVND (reference sequence). CDR3 in DNA: TGTGCCAGTAGTACCCCACCCTATAGCAATCAGCCCCAGCATTTT. Translation: CASSTPPYSNQPQHF.

This chain uses TRBV10-2 with TRBJ1-2; maybe TRBD1 (6 bases). CDR3 length equals 12 residues. Germline lookup yields CDR1 WSHSY and CDR2 SAAADI. Between the trimmed V and J ends, which lost 6 bases and 6 bases, there was a span of 11 bases. The CDR3 DNA is TGCGCCAGCAGGGACGGACAGCATGGCTACACCTTC. Amino acids: CASRDGQHGYTF.

The genes are TRBV29-1 and TRBJ2-5, with 9 positions matching TRBD1. The CDR3 is 13 residues long. J was trimmed by 4 bases and V by 7 bases; bases with no gene match: 7. Germline CDR1 SQVTM, CDR2 ANQGSEA. The CDR3 DNA follows: TGCAGCGCTAACAGGGGGCGCTCAGAGACCCAGTACTTC. The encoded protein is CSANRGRSETQYF.

The gene calls are TRBV29-1 and TRBJ2-1; weak D call: TRBD1 (5 bases). Trimming shortened V by 1 base and J by 8 bases, and 9 bases separated the two germline ends. Germline V gives CDR1 SQVTM, CDR2 ANQGSEA. CDR3 length: 12 amino acids. The CDR3 nucleotides are TGCAGCGTTGAAGCAGGGTACGATGAGCAGTTCTTC. The encoded protein is CSVEAGYDEQFF.

This clone was seen only once. The V gene is TRBV7-2, the J gene TRBJ2-1, with D tentatively TRBD2 (6 bases). Germline values: CDR1 SGHTA, CDR2 FQGNSA. This CDR3 is 14 amino acids long. V was cut by 1 base and J by 7 bases, with 11 bases left in between. The CDR3 DNA sequence: TGTGCCAGCAGCTTAGTTCTGGCGGGGAATGAGCAGTTCTTC. Its translation is CASSLVLAGNEQFF. The whole variable domain, filled in from reference TRBV7-2 and TRBJ2-1, reads GAGVSQSPSNKVTEKGKDVELRCDPISGHTALYWYRQSLGQGLEFLIYFQGNSAPDKSGLPSDRFSAERTGGSVSTLTIQRTQQEDSAVYLCASSLVLAGNEQFFGPGTRLTVL.

The chain recombines TRBV9 with TRBJ2-1; 7 positions agree with TRBD2. V was clipped by 0 bases and J by 5 bases; unmatched bases: 2. The germline CDR1 and CDR2 sequences are SGDLS and YYNGEE. The CDR3 totals 14 residues. Here the CDR3 reads CASSVAGGNNEQFF. The CDR3 coding sequence is TGTGCCAGCAGCGTAGCGGGGGGAAACAATGAGCAGTTCTTC.

The V call is TRBV7-2, the J call TRBJ1-6; D ambiguous. CDR1 is SGHTA, CDR2 FQGNSA, per germline. V was pared by 2 bases and J by 9 bases, with 11 bases between. CDR3 length equals 14 residues. DNA of the CDR3: TGTGCCAGCAGCTTAACCAACGAGATTTCACCCCTCCACTTT. This gives the protein CASSLTNEISPLHF. Together with reference TRBV7-2 and TRBJ1-6, the CDR3 gives the full variable domain: GAGVSQSPSNKVTEKGKDVELRCDPISGHTALYWYRQSLGQGLEFLIYFQGNSAPDKSGLPSDRFSAERTGGSVSTLTIQRTQQEDSAVYLCASSLTNEISPLHFGNGTRLTVT.

The chain carries TRBV21-1 and TRBJ2-1; TRBD2 was called by the table and not checked on the DNA. TRBV21-1 is annotated as a pseudogene. This CDR3 has 18 residues. The CDR3 region has the DNA TGTGCCAGCAGCTCCCATTTTCGGACTAGCGGGAGCTACAATGAGCAGTTCTTC. The encoded protein is CASSSHFRTSGSYNEQFF.

This clone appeared a few times. V is TRBV19 and J is TRBJ1-5; 7 nucleotides agree with TRBD1. The ends lost 4 bases at V and 3 bases at J; junction bases unmatched: 6. The CDR3 is 15 amino acids. From germline, CDR1 is LNHDA and CDR2 SQIVND (reference sequence). The CDR3 DNA sequence: TGTGCCAGTAGTAAAACGGGACAGCCCAATCAGCCCCAGCATTTT. This encodes CASSKTGQPNQPQHF.